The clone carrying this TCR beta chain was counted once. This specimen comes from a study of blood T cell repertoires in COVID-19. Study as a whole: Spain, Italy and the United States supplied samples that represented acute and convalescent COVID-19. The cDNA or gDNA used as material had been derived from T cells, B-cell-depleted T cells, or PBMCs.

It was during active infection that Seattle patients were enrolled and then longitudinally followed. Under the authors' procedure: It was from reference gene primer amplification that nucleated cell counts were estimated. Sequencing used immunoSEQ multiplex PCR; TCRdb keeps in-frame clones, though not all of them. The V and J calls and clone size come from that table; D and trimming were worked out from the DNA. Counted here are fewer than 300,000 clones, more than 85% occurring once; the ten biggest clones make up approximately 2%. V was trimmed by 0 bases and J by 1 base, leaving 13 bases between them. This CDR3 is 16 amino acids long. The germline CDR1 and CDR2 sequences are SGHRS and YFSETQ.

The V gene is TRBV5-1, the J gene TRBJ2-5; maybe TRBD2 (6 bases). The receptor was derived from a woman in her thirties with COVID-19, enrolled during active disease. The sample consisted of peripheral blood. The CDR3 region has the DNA TGCGCCAGCAGCTTGGGGGGTAGCGGTTCCCAAGAGACCCAGTACTTC. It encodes CASSLGGSGSQETQYF.